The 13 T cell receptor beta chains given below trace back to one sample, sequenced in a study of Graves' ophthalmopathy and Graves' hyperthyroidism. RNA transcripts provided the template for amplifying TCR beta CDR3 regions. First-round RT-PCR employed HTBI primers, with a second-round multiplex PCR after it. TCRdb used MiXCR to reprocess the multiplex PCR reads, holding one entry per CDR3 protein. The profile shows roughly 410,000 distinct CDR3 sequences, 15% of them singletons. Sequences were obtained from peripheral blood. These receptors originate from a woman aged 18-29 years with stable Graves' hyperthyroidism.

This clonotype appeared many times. The CDR3 nucleotides are TGTGCCAGCTCGTACCAACGGGGGTCGCAAGAGACCCAGTACTTC. Translating gives CASSYQRGSQETQYF. The genes are TRBV18 and TRBJ2-5, with D possibly matching TRBD2 (6 bases). The V and J ends lost 6 bases and 2 bases respectively, with 16 bases between them. Germline CDR1 is KGHSH and CDR2 is LQKENI. The CDR3 spans 15 residues.

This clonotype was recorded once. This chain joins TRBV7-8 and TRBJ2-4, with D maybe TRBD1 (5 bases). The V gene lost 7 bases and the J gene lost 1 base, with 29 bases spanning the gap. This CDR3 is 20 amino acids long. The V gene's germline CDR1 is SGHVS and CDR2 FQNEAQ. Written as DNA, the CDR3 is TGTGCCAGCAACCCGATTATGGGGCAGGGTGTGAACGCGGCCAAAAACATTCAGTACTTC. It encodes CASNPIMGQGVNAAKNIQYF.

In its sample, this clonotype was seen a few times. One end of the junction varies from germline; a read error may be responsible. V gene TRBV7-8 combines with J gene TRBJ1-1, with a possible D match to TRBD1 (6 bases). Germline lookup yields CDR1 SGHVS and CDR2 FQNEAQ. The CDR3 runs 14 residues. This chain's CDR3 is CAGSPRVGGRRTFF. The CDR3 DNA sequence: TGTGCCGGCAGCCCCCGGGTTGGGGGCAGGAGGACTTTCTTT.

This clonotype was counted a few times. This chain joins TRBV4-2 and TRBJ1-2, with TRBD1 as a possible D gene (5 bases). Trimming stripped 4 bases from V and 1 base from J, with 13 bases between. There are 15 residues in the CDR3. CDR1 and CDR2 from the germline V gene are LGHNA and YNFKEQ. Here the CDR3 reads CASSPPGRVNYGYTF. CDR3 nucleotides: TGTGCCAGCAGCCCCCCCGGCAGGGTTAACTATGGCTACACCTTC.

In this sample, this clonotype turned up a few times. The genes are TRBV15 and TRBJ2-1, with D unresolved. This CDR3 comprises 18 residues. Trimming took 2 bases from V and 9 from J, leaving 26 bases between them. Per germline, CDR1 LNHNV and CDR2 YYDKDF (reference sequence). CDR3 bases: TGTGCCACCAGCAGACCCGCCCGGACCCGCAGGCCCCATCCTGAGCAGTTCTTC. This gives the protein CATSRPARTRRPHPEQFF.

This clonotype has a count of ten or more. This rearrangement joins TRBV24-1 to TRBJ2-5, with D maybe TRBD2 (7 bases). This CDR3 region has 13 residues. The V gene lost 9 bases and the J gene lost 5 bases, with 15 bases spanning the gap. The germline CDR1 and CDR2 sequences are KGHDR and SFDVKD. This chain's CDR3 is CATAGAWGETQYF. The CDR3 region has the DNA TGTGCCACCGCGGGGGCTTGGGGGGAGACCCAGTACTTC.

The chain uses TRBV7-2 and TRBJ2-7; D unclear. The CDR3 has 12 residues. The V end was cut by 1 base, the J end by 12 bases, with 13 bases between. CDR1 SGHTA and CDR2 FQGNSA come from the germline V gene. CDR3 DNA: TGTGCCAGCAGCTTAGGTTTCGACATCCTGTACTTC. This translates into CASSLGFDILYF.

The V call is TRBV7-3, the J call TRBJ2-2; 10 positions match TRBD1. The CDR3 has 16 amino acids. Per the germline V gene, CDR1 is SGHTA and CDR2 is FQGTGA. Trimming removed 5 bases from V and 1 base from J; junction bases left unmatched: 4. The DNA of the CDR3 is TGTGCCAGCAGCGACCGGGACAGGGGGAACACCGGGGAGCTGTTTTTT. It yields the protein CASSDRDRGNTGELFF.

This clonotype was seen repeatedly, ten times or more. The CDR3 loop reads CASSLVGTGRETQYF. DNA of the CDR3: TGTGCCAGCAGCTTAGTGGGGACAGGAAGAGAGACCCAGTACTTC. V and J are TRBV11-2 and TRBJ2-5; 8 bases align to TRBD1. Per the germline V gene, CDR1 is SGHAT and CDR2 is FQNNGV. V gave up 1 base and J gave up 4 bases; unmatched junction bases: 5. There are 15 residues in the CDR3.

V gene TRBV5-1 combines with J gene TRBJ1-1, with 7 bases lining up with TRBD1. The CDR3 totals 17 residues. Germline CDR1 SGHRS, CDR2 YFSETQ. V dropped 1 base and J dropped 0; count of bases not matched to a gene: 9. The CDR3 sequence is CASSLRIPGQLNTEAFF. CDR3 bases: TGCGCCAGCAGCTTGCGGATACCGGGACAGTTGAACACTGAAGCTTTCTTT.

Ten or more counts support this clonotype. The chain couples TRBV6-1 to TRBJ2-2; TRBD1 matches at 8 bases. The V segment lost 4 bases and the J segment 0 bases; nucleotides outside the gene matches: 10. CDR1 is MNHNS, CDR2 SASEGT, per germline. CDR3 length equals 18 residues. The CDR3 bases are TGTGCCAGCAGTGCCCGGTCGGGGACAGGAGCGAACACCGGGGAGCTGTTTTTT. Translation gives CASSARSGTGANTGELFF.

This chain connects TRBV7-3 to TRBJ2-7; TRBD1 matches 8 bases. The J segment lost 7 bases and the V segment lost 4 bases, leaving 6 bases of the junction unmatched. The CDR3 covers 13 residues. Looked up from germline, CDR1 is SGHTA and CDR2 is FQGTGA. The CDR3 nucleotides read TGTGCCAGCAGCTCGACAGGGGAGAGGGAGCAGTACTTC. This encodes CASSSTGEREQYF. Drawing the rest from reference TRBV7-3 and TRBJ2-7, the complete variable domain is GAGVSQTPSNKVTEKGKYVELRCDPISGHTALYWYRQSLGQGPEFLIYFQGTGAADDSGLPNDRFFAVRPEGSVSTLKIQRTERGDSAVYLCASSSTGEREQYFGPGTRLTVT.

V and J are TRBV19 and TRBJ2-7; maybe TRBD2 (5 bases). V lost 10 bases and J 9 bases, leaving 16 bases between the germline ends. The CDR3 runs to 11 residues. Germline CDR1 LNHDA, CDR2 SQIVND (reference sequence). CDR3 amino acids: CATGETFGQYV. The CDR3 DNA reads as TGTGCCACCGGGGAGACTTTTGGGCAGTACGTC.